These 3 T cell receptor beta chains came from one sample sequenced in a study of cytomegalovirus exposure and HLA in healthy donors. The PCR used 60 Vbeta and 13 Jbeta primers. The repertoire was sequenced with immunoSEQ multiplex PCR; TCRdb's copy has only in-frame clones and lacks some. In the table there are fewer than 90,000 clones, about 77% of which are singletons. The sample was PBMCs. These TCRs come from a male donor in good health and CMV-seropositive.

On this clone itself: Its ends do not fully match the called genes, so a read error is possible. The chain employs TRBV5-4 and TRBJ2-1, with 8 bases that match TRBD2. There are 18 residues in the CDR3. Germline V lookup: CDR1 SGHNT, CDR2 YYREEE (reference sequence). DNA of the CDR3: TGTGCCAGCAGTTTCGGGACTCTCAGCGGGAGCTCCCACAATGAGCAGTTCTTC. As protein: CASSFGTLSGSSHNEQFF.

This rearrangement joins TRBV18 to TRBJ2-1; a possible D gene is TRBD1 (5 bases). Between the trimmed V and J ends, which lost 3 bases and 1 base, there was a span of 7 bases. This CDR3 comprises 14 residues. The germline CDR1 and CDR2 sequences are KGHSH and LQKENI. CDR3 amino acids: CASSPDTSYNEQFF. DNA for the CDR3: TGTGCCAGCTCACCGGACACGTCCTACAATGAGCAGTTCTTC.

The chain carries TRBV5-1 and TRBJ2-7; a possible D gene is TRBD1 (6 bases). CDR3 length equals 15 residues. V shed 4 bases and J shed 5 bases, with 19 bases lying between them. Germline V gene sequence: CDR1 SGHRS, CDR2 YFSETQ. The DNA for the CDR3 is TGCGCCAGCAGCGTATGGACAGCCCTAGGAAACGAGCAGTACTTC. Translating it yields CASSVWTALGNEQYF. Full variable domain (outside the CDR3, taken from reference TRBV5-1 and TRBJ2-7): KAGVTQTPRYLIKTRGQQVTLSCSPISGHRSVSWYQQTPGQGLQFLFEYFSETQRNKGNFPGRFSGRQFSNSRSEMNVSTLELGDSALYLCASSVWTALGNEQYFGPGTRLTVT.